The 2 T cell receptor beta chains below all came from one sample that was sequenced in a study of technical replicates of blood from a few donors listed by TCRdb under 2017. To prepare the library, the immunoSEQ multiplex PCR assay was applied. TCRdb obtained this table from immuneACCESS and retained in-frame rearrangements with V and J assigned. These tables miss some clones; where compared with another copy, unresolved V genes account for less than half of the shortfall, and the remainder is unexplained. In this sample the table shows tens of thousands of clones, roughly 94% of which occur a single time. The ten biggest clones cover 0.35% to 0.4% of the sample. The material sequenced was T cells isolated from PBMCs. The origin of the receptors is a human donor in good health.

This chain uses TRBV15 with TRBJ2-1, with 10 bases matching TRBD2. V gave up 5 bases and J gave up 11 bases; unmatched junction bases: 9. CDR1 LNHNV and CDR2 YYDKDF come from the germline V gene (reference sequence). This CDR3 comprises 14 residues. DNA of the CDR3: TGTGCCACCAGCTCTAGGGGACTAGCGAGAAAGCAGTTCTTC. Amino acids: CATSSRGLARKQFF.

This clone has only a few counts. The chain carries TRBV29-1 and TRBJ1-4; 9 bases are a match to TRBD1. Germline V gene data show CDR1 as SQVTM and CDR2 as ANQGSEA. This CDR3 is 15 amino acids long. V was clipped by 4 bases and J by 8 bases; unmatched bases: 11. CDR3 residues: CSVGGTGLVGEKLFF. The CDR3, as DNA: TGCAGCGTTGGAGGGACAGGGCTGGTTGGGGAAAAACTGTTTTTT.